This T cell receptor beta chain comes out of a study of OX40 agonist ivuxolimab in advanced cancers. About the study as a whole: Ivuxolimab was an agonistic, fully human IgG2 monoclonal antibody directed against OX40 (CD134), a costimulatory receptor. Intravenous ivuxolimab was administered to patients every 2 weeks at six dose levels: 0.01, 0.1, 0.3, 1.5, 3 and 10 mg/kg. Partial responses occurred in three dose-escalation patients, of whom one had hepatocellular carcinoma and two had cutaneous melanoma. Of the 50 or so patients in dose escalation, about 19 had hepatocellular carcinoma, about 15 had melanoma, 9 had renal cell carcinoma and 9 had head and neck cancer. A male proportion of nearly 85% and a mean age of about 60 years, ranging from about 23 to 90, were recorded for the dose-escalation cohort. The monotherapy dose-escalation portion (N of about 57 patients) of the phase I ivuxolimab trial is reported in the paper. Prior anti-PD-1, anti-PD-L1 or anti-CTLA-4 therapy was permitted, and checkpoint inhibitors had been received by about 37% of dose-escalation patients. The purpose of peripheral TCRbeta sequencing was to test whether ivuxolimab changed TCR sequence diversity and led to clonal T-cell expansion.

Patients with autoimmune disease history or receiving systemic immunosuppression were excluded from the trial. Peripheral blood for TCR sequencing was collected from all dose cohorts at baseline, on cycle 4 day 1, and on cycle 7 day 1. Samples were obtained from an open-label, multicenter, first-in-human phase I dose-escalation trial of ivuxolimab. Adults with locally advanced or metastatic melanoma, renal cell, hepatocellular, or head and neck squamous cell carcinoma were enrolled in the trial. CD4+ and CD8+ T cells were sorted separately from peripheral blood before TCR sequencing. Points the paper makes about the study in general: Low levels of normalized T-cell clonal expansion were also shown by some nonresponding patients. The antigen specificity of the peripheral T cells that underwent clonal expansion was not determined. Clonal expansion of both CD4+ and CD8+ blood T cells was observed from baseline to week 6 at doses 0.1 to 3.0 mg/kg. In the 0.1-3.0 mg/kg groups, partial responders were among the patients with the lowest normalized peripheral clonal expansion, particularly in CD8+ T cells. After ivuxolimab, more expanded clones were found on average in CD8+ T cells than in CD4+ T cells.

The count of this clone is one. This receptor's antigen is unknown. No base quality values were provided; no much bigger clone lies one nucleotide off. Genomic DNA was extracted from sorted cells for sequencing of the TCRbeta CDR3 region. TCRbeta CDR3 regions were sequenced using the immunoSEQ Assay. What TCRdb holds here is the immuneACCESS table cut down to in-frame rearrangements. Part of the clones is not present; checked against another copy, under half of the missing clones reflect an unresolved V gene, and the others are unexplained. This sample lists about 69,000 clones; 80% to 85% were detected once. The top ten hold under 3% of the sample. Taken from the germline V gene, the CDR1 and CDR2 loops are MNHEY and SVGAGI. Including the terminal cysteine and phenylalanine, the CDR3 comprises 15 residues. The DNA shown is the 45-base CDR3, in frame from base 1. The germline V end is reduced by 6 bases and the J end by 1 base; junction bases left unmatched: 3.

The rearrangement joined TRBV6-5 to TRBJ2-2; TRBD1 lines up with 9 middle nucleotides. The receptor comes from an adult with an advanced solid tumor such as melanoma, head and neck, liver or kidney cancer. The sample consisted of CD4+ or CD8+ T cells sorted from blood, taken in a trial of the OX40 agonist ivuxolimab. The bases are TGTGCCAGCAGCATGACAGGGGGGAACACCGGGGAGCTGTTTTTT. It translates as CASSMTGGNTGELFF.